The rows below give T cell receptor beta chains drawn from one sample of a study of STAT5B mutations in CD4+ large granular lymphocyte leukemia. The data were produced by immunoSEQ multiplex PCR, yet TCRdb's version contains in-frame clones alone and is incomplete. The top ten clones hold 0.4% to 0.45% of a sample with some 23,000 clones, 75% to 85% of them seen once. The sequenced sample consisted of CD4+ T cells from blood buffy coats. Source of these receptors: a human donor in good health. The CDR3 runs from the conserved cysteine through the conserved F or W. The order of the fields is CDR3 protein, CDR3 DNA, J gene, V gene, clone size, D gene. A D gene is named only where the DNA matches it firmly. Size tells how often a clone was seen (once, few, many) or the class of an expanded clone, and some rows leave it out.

CDR3aa: CASTVGTGSTNEKLFF
CDR3nt: TGTGCCAGCACCGTGGGAACAGGTTCAACTAATGAAAAACTGTTTTTT
j_gene: TRBJ1-4
v_gene: TRBV9
abundance: .
d_gene: .

CDR3aa: CASSPRDGDQPQHF
CDR3nt: TGTGCCAGTAGTCCCAGGGACGGTGATCAGCCCCAGCATTTT
j_gene: TRBJ1-5
v_gene: TRBV19
abundance: .
d_gene: .

CDR3aa: CASSQHEGHGYTF
CDR3nt: TGTGCCAGCAGCCAACACGAGGGCCATGGCTACACCTTC
j_gene: TRBJ1-2
v_gene: TRBV11-2
abundance: .
d_gene: .

CDR3aa: CASSYRQMSTDTQYF
CDR3nt: TGTGCCAGCAGCTACCGACAGATGAGCACAGATACGCAGTATTTT
j_gene: TRBJ2-3
v_gene: TRBV7-9
abundance: .
d_gene: .

CDR3aa: CASSVGTTLSNNEQFF
CDR3nt: TGTGCCAGCAGCGTGGGGACGACTCTTAGCAACAATGAGCAGTTCTTC
j_gene: TRBJ2-1
v_gene: TRBV9
abundance: .
d_gene: .

CDR3aa: CASSVGVGEGTGELFF
CDR3nt: TGTGCCAGCAGCGTAGGAGTGGGAGAGGGCACCGGGGAGCTGTTTTTT
j_gene: TRBJ2-2
v_gene: TRBV9
abundance: .
d_gene: .

CDR3aa: CASRAGGGKLFF
CDR3nt: TGTGCCAGCAGGGCCGGGGGGGGAAAACTGTTTTTT
j_gene: TRBJ1-4
v_gene: TRBV6-5
abundance: .
d_gene: .

CDR3aa: CASSGTRVLLGYTF
CDR3nt: TGTGCCAGCAGTGGCACTCGGGTCCTCCTAGGCTACACCTTC
j_gene: TRBJ1-2
v_gene: TRBV6-1
abundance: .
d_gene: .

CDR3aa: CASSLRDRGNQPQHF
CDR3nt: TGTGCCAGCAGCTTAAGGGACAGGGGCAATCAGCCCCAGCATTTT
j_gene: TRBJ1-5
v_gene: TRBV7-8
abundance: .
d_gene: TRBD1

CDR3aa: CASSLSGTDKYEQYF
CDR3nt: TGTGCCAGCAGTCTATCCGGGACAGACAAATACGAGCAGTACTTC
j_gene: TRBJ2-7
v_gene: TRBV27
abundance: .
d_gene: TRBD1

CDR3aa: CASSLVVGREAFF
CDR3nt: TGTGCCAGCAGCTTAGTCGTGGGGCGTGAAGCTTTCTTT
j_gene: TRBJ1-1
v_gene: TRBV11-2
abundance: few
d_gene: .

CDR3aa: CASSLVLGLGARNEQFF
CDR3nt: TGTGCCAGCAGCTTAGTATTGGGACTAGGAGCGCGCAATGAGCAGTTCTTC
j_gene: TRBJ2-1
v_gene: TRBV7-9
abundance: .
d_gene: TRBD2

CDR3aa: CASSLRQGATGELFF
CDR3nt: TGTGCCAGCAGCTTAAGACAGGGGGCTACCGGGGAGCTGTTTTTT
j_gene: TRBJ2-2
v_gene: TRBV7-2
abundance: .
d_gene: TRBD1

CDR3aa: CASSLGFRVSGYNEQFF
CDR3nt: TGTGCCAGCAGCTTAGGCTTTCGGGTTTCGGGCTACAATGAGCAGTTCTTC
j_gene: TRBJ2-1
v_gene: TRBV11-2
abundance: .
d_gene: .

CDR3aa: CASSSLGWGENEQFF
CDR3nt: TGTGCCAGTAGTAGCCTAGGTTGGGGGGAGAATGAGCAGTTCTTC
j_gene: TRBJ2-1
v_gene: TRBV19
abundance: .
d_gene: .

CDR3aa: CASSFGDTLNSYEQYF
CDR3nt: TGTGCCAGCAGCTTTGGGGACACGCTAAATTCCTACGAGCAGTACTTC
j_gene: TRBJ2-7
v_gene: TRBV5-4
abundance: .
d_gene: .

CDR3aa: CASSLDPSGYNEQFF
CDR3nt: TGTGCCAGCAGCTTGGACCCCTCCGGTTACAATGAGCAGTTCTTC
j_gene: TRBJ2-1
v_gene: TRBV5-6
abundance: once
d_gene: .

CDR3aa: CASRRPGTGGDEQYF
CDR3nt: TGTGCCAGTAGACGACCCGGGACAGGGGGAGACGAGCAGTACTTC
j_gene: TRBJ2-7
v_gene: TRBV19
abundance: .
d_gene: TRBD1

CDR3aa: CAISESVGSSNQPQHF
CDR3nt: TGTGCCATCAGTGAGTCGGTAGGGTCTAGCAATCAGCCCCAGCATTTT
j_gene: TRBJ1-5
v_gene: TRBV6-1
abundance: once
d_gene: .

CDR3aa: CASSCGRGPTEAFF
CDR3nt: TGTGCCAGCAGTTGCGGCAGGGGGCCCACTGAAGCTTTCTTT
j_gene: TRBJ1-1
v_gene: TRBV6-5
abundance: .
d_gene: TRBD1

CDR3aa: CASDRRFRGNSGYTF
CDR3nt: TGTGCCAGTGATAGGCGGTTCAGGGGAAACAGTGGCTACACCTTC
j_gene: TRBJ1-2
v_gene: TRBV19
abundance: .
d_gene: .

CDR3aa: CASSPRGTSGRGSYNEQFF
CDR3nt: TGTGCCAGCAGCCCGAGAGGGACTAGCGGGAGAGGGTCCTACAATGAGCAGTTCTTC
j_gene: TRBJ2-1
v_gene: TRBV7-9
abundance: .
d_gene: TRBD2

CDR3aa: CASSSQGLYYEQYF
CDR3nt: TGTGCCAGCAGCTCCCAGGGACTCTACTACGAGCAGTACTTC
j_gene: TRBJ2-7
v_gene: TRBV11-2
abundance: .
d_gene: .

CDR3aa: CASSPRTGEAFF
CDR3nt: TGTGCCAGCAGCCCTAGGACAGGTGAAGCTTTCTTT
j_gene: TRBJ1-1
v_gene: TRBV5-4
abundance: few
d_gene: TRBD1

CDR3aa: CASSLGGTQYNEQFF
CDR3nt: TGTGCCAGCAGCTTGGGCGGGACACAATACAATGAGCAGTTCTTC
j_gene: TRBJ2-1
v_gene: TRBV5-6
abundance: .
d_gene: .

CDR3aa: CSVEGDRETGELFF
CDR3nt: TGCAGCGTTGAAGGGGACAGGGAAACCGGGGAGCTGTTTTTT
j_gene: TRBJ2-2
v_gene: TRBV29-1
abundance: .
d_gene: TRBD1

CDR3aa: CASSLWTSSTDTQYF
CDR3nt: TGCGCCAGCAGCCTCTGGACATCTAGCACAGATACGCAGTATTTT
j_gene: TRBJ2-3
v_gene: TRBV5-1
abundance: .
d_gene: .

CDR3aa: CASSYNPSPGPYTF
CDR3nt: TGTGCCAGCAGTTACAATCCCTCACCGGGTCCCTACACCTTC
j_gene: TRBJ1-2
v_gene: TRBV6-6
abundance: .
d_gene: .

CDR3aa: CASSIGVTGELFF
CDR3nt: TGTGCCAGTAGTATAGGAGTGACCGGGGAGCTGTTTTTT
j_gene: TRBJ2-2
v_gene: TRBV19
abundance: few
d_gene: .

CDR3aa: CASRAIVPSYNEQFF
CDR3nt: TGTGCCAGCAGGGCTATTGTACCCTCCTACAATGAGCAGTTCTTC
j_gene: TRBJ2-1
v_gene: TRBV6-1
abundance: .
d_gene: .

CDR3aa: CASSEANARRYGYTF
CDR3nt: TGTGCCAGCAGTGAAGCGAATGCACGGCGCTATGGCTACACCTTC
j_gene: TRBJ1-2
v_gene: TRBV2
abundance: few
d_gene: .

CDR3aa: CASSPKGDNEKLFF
CDR3nt: TGCGCCAGCAGCCCTAAGGGAGACAATGAAAAACTGTTTTTT
j_gene: TRBJ1-4
v_gene: TRBV4-1
abundance: few
d_gene: .

CDR3aa: CASQAGVTDTQYF
CDR3nt: TGTGCCAGCCAGGCGGGGGTCACAGATACGCAGTATTTT
j_gene: TRBJ2-3
v_gene: TRBV2
abundance: .
d_gene: TRBD2

CDR3aa: CASSFPTGGSEAFF
CDR3nt: TGTGCCAGCAGCTTCCCAACAGGGGGCTCTGAAGCTTTCTTT
j_gene: TRBJ1-1
v_gene: TRBV5-6
abundance: .
d_gene: TRBD1

CDR3aa: CASSLGVKNIQYF
CDR3nt: TGTGCCAGCAGCTTGGGCGTCAAAAACATTCAGTACTTC
j_gene: TRBJ2-4
v_gene: TRBV11-3
abundance: .
d_gene: .

CDR3aa: CASSLVRAGGELFF
CDR3nt: TGCGCCAGCAGCTTGGTCAGGGCTGGCGGGGAGCTGTTTTTT
j_gene: TRBJ2-2
v_gene: TRBV5-1
abundance: once
d_gene: .

CDR3aa: CASSIRLVSPDTQYF
CDR3nt: TGTGCCAGTAGTATCCGCCTAGTAAGCCCAGATACGCAGTATTTT
j_gene: TRBJ2-3
v_gene: TRBV19
abundance: .
d_gene: .

CDR3aa: CASSQTTSLGAKNIQYF
CDR3nt: TGCGCCAGCAGTCAGACGACTAGTTTGGGAGCCAAAAACATTCAGTACTTC
j_gene: TRBJ2-4
v_gene: TRBV23-1
abundance: .
d_gene: .

CDR3aa: CAWGRTGYDEQFF
CDR3nt: TGTGCCTGGGGACGTACAGGGTATGATGAGCAGTTCTTC
j_gene: TRBJ2-1
v_gene: TRBV30
abundance: .
d_gene: .

CDR3aa: CAWGLAGARQQFF
CDR3nt: TGTGCCTGGGGTCTAGCGGGGGCGCGTCAGCAGTTCTTC
j_gene: TRBJ2-1
v_gene: TRBV30
abundance: .
d_gene: TRBD2

CDR3aa: CASSLIRGVKNTEAFF
CDR3nt: TGTGCCAGCAGCTTAATACGGGGGGTAAAAAACACTGAAGCTTTCTTT
j_gene: TRBJ1-1
v_gene: TRBV11-2
abundance: once
d_gene: .

CDR3aa: CASSLAPPLAEITGELFF
CDR3nt: TGTGCCAGCAGTTTAGCCCCTCCACTAGCGGAAATCACCGGGGAGCTGTTTTTT
j_gene: TRBJ2-2
v_gene: TRBV27
abundance: .
d_gene: TRBD2

CDR3aa: CASSGNPSYEQYF
CDR3nt: TGTGCCAGCAGTGGGAACCCCTCCTACGAGCAGTACTTC
j_gene: TRBJ2-7
v_gene: TRBV6-1
abundance: .
d_gene: .

CDR3aa: CASSSQGPAPGEQFF
CDR3nt: TGTGCCAGCAGTTCTCAGGGACCCGCGCCGGGTGAGCAGTTCTTC
j_gene: TRBJ2-1
v_gene: TRBV6-5
abundance: .
d_gene: .

CDR3aa: CASVGASGSSSYEQYF
CDR3nt: TGTGCCAGCGTTGGGGCTAGCGGGAGTAGCTCCTACGAGCAGTACTTC
j_gene: TRBJ2-7
v_gene: TRBV28
abundance: .
d_gene: TRBD2

CDR3aa: CASRIQGELGNTIYF
CDR3nt: TGTGCCAGCAGGATACAGGGGGAACTTGGAAACACCATATATTTT
j_gene: TRBJ1-3
v_gene: TRBV6-6
abundance: .
d_gene: TRBD1

CDR3aa: CASNLGGMNTEAFF
CDR3nt: TGTGCCAGCAACTTGGGGGGGATGAACACTGAAGCTTTCTTT
j_gene: TRBJ1-1
v_gene: TRBV5-8
abundance: .
d_gene: .

CDR3aa: CAMVSGTYEQYF
CDR3nt: TGTGCCATGGTTAGCGGGACCTACGAGCAGTACTTC
j_gene: TRBJ2-7
v_gene: TRBV9
abundance: once
d_gene: TRBD2

CDR3aa: CASSQHRQGTSTDTQYF
CDR3nt: TGTGCCAGCAGCCAACACCGACAGGGGACTAGCACAGATACGCAGTATTTT
j_gene: TRBJ2-3
v_gene: TRBV4-2
abundance: .
d_gene: TRBD1

CDR3aa: CASSYGLVGGELFF
CDR3nt: TGTGCCAGCAGTTATGGACTAGTTGGTGGGGAGCTGTTTTTT
j_gene: TRBJ2-2
v_gene: TRBV6-5
abundance: .
d_gene: TRBD2

CDR3aa: CASSIEGTNPHEQYF
CDR3nt: TGTGCCAGTAGTATAGAGGGGACTAATCCACACGAGCAGTACTTC
j_gene: TRBJ2-7
v_gene: TRBV19
abundance: .
d_gene: TRBD2

CDR3aa: CASSLVTWGTLAGKETQYF
CDR3nt: TGTGCCAGCAGCTTAGTTACTTGGGGCACACTAGCGGGAAAGGAGACCCAGTACTTC
j_gene: TRBJ2-5
v_gene: TRBV7-9
abundance: .
d_gene: TRBD2

CDR3aa: CASSLAEAGTLYEQYF
CDR3nt: TGCGCCAGCAGCTTGGCGGAAGCGGGCACCCTCTACGAGCAGTACTTC
j_gene: TRBJ2-7
v_gene: TRBV5-1
abundance: .
d_gene: .

CDR3aa: CASSIGGYTQYF
CDR3nt: TGTGCCAGTAGTATAGGGGGGTACACGCAGTATTTT
j_gene: TRBJ2-3
v_gene: TRBV19
abundance: .
d_gene: .

CDR3aa: CASSEPGGNGGYEQYF
CDR3nt: TGCGCCAGCAGTGAGCCAGGGGGGAACGGGGGCTACGAGCAGTACTTC
j_gene: TRBJ2-7
v_gene: TRBV10-2
abundance: .
d_gene: .